The 11 T cell receptor beta chains in this list originate from one sample, sequenced in a study of PD-1 blockade in mismatch repair-deficient tumors (dated by TCRdb to 2016 to 2017). The library came from the immunoSEQ multiplex PCR assay. The clones in this table, taken by TCRdb from immuneACCESS, are in-frame only. Not every clone is retained; where verified, under half of the shortfall comes from an unresolved V gene, and the cause of the rest is unknown. For this sample the table gives 95,000 to 150,000 clones, of which approximately 86% were detected only once. The ten largest clones represent roughly 14% of the sample. Source: peripheral blood, taken 44 weeks after starting pembrolizumab. Receptor source: an adult with mismatch repair-deficient cancer.

V gene TRBV7-8 combines with J gene TRBJ2-6; TRBD1 aligns across 7 bases. J gave up 0 bases and V 4 bases, and 12 bases lay outside the gene matches. Germline CDR1 SGHVS, CDR2 FQNEAQ. The CDR3 loop spans 19 amino acids. The CDR3 nucleotides are TGTGCCAGCAGCTCCAGGACAGGACCCTTAAGCTCTGGGGCCAACGTCCTGACTTTC. Translation: CASSSRTGPLSSGANVLTF.

V and J are TRBV9 and TRBJ2-5; D might be TRBD1 or TRBD2, each matching 5 bases. V shed 4 bases and J shed 4 bases, with 11 bases lying between them. The germline V gene has CDR1 SGDLS and CDR2 YYNGEE. The CDR3 covers 13 residues. For the CDR3, the DNA is TGTGCCAGCAGCCGGGGACGCGGAGAGACCCAGTACTTC. It specifies CASSRGRGETQYF.

The CDR3 sequence: CASSTGLAGGVLYNEQFF. In nucleotides, the CDR3 is TGTGCCAGTAGTACGGGACTAGCGGGAGGGGTTTTATACAATGAGCAGTTCTTC. The chain is built from TRBV19 and TRBJ2-1; TRBD2 agrees at 16 bases. CDR1 and CDR2 from the germline V gene are LNHDA and SQIVND (reference sequence). The CDR3 runs 18 residues. V shed 4 bases, J shed 4 bases, and the junction held 7 bases outside the gene matches. The entire variable domain, with the rest obtained from reference TRBV19 and TRBJ2-1, is as follows: DGGITQSPKYLFRKEGQNVTLSCEQNLNHDAMYWYRQDPGQGLRLIYYSQIVNDFQKGDIAEGYSVSREKKESFPLTVTSAQKNPTAFYLCASSTGLAGGVLYNEQFFGPGTRLTVL.

The CDR3 DNA is TGTGCCAGCAGCTTAGGCAAGGGAACGGCTGGAAACACCATATATTTT. Translation gives CASSLGKGTAGNTIYF. This chain connects TRBV11-2 to TRBJ1-3; no firm D call. This CDR3 is 16 amino acids long. V was shortened by 1 base and J by 2 bases, with 12 bases between the two germline ends. The germline gives CDR1 SGHAT, CDR2 FQNNGV.

V and J are TRBV19 and TRBJ2-4; 16 bases agree with TRBD2. The length of the CDR3 is 16 residues. V lost 5 bases, J lost 9 bases, and 7 bases stayed unmatched. CDR1 is LNHDA and CDR2 is SQIVND in the germline V gene (reference sequence). CDR3 in amino acids: CASSPQGLAGGGIQYF. The DNA for the CDR3 is TGTGCCAGTAGTCCGCAGGGACTAGCGGGAGGGGGCATTCAGTACTTC.

The chain combines TRBV6-1 with TRBJ1-2, with D unclear. Germline assignment: CDR1 MNHNS and CDR2 SASEGT. The CDR3 is 15 residues long. Trimming cost V 1 base and J 4 bases, with 13 bases left between them. The CDR3 is CASSEDSSPGYGYTF. The CDR3 DNA is TGTGCCAGCAGTGAAGACAGTTCCCCGGGCTATGGCTACACCTTC.

The chain recombines TRBV10-3 with TRBJ1-1; possible D gene TRBD1, 5 bases. CDR1 is ENHRY, CDR2 SYGVKD, per germline. V was trimmed by 3 bases and J by 4 bases, leaving 12 bases between them. CDR3 length equals 14 residues. CDR3 sequence reads: CAISERGGITEAFF. CDR3 sequence (DNA): TGTGCCATCAGTGAAAGGGGCGGAATCACTGAAGCTTTCTTT.

This chain uses TRBV18 with TRBJ2-1; 12 nucleotides align to TRBD2. This CDR3 is built from 17 residues. Trimming removed 0 bases from V and 8 bases from J; junction bases left unmatched: 8. Germline V CDR1 and CDR2: KGHSH, LQKENI. The CDR3 is CASSPPPLAGGSHEQFF. The CDR3 nucleotides read TGTGCCAGCTCACCACCTCCTCTAGCGGGAGGGTCCCATGAGCAGTTCTTC.

The V gene is TRBV27, the J gene TRBJ2-7; D is perhaps TRBD2 (5 bases). Germline CDR1 and CDR2: MNHEY and SMNVEV (reference sequence). The CDR3 contains 13 residues. V shed 5 bases and J shed 3 bases, with 11 bases lying between them. CDR3 coding DNA: TGTGCCAGCAGTAAAAACGGGGACTACGAGCAGTACTTC. Encoded protein: CASSKNGDYEQYF.

This clone was recorded at least ten times. This chain joins TRBV6-1 and TRBJ1-2, with 7 bases matching TRBD1. From germline, CDR1 is MNHNS and CDR2 SASEGT. The CDR3 is made up of 15 amino acids. The V and J ends lost 4 bases and 4 bases, in that order; junction bases with no gene match: 9. CDR3 protein: CASSAPDRPLYGYTF. The DNA for the CDR3 is TGTGCCAGCAGTGCACCGGACAGGCCACTCTATGGCTACACCTTC.

Details on this clone: An end of the junction differs from the germline gene, which may be a read error. This sequence joins TRBV2 and TRBJ1-1; D possibly corresponds to TRBD1 (6 bases). The CDR3 loop spans 13 amino acids. Germline values: CDR1 SNHLY, CDR2 FYNNEI. The CDR3 DNA reads TGTGCCAGCACCTTAGGGGGGAACGCTGAAGCTTTCTTT. As protein: CASTLGGNAEAFF. The full variable domain, its missing parts supplied by reference TRBV2 and TRBJ1-1, is EPEVTQTPSHQVTQMGQEVILRCVPISNHLYFYWYRQILGQKVEFLVSFYNNEISEKSEIFDDQFSVERPDGSNFTLKIRSTKLEDSAMYFCASTLGGNAEAFFGQGTRLTVV.